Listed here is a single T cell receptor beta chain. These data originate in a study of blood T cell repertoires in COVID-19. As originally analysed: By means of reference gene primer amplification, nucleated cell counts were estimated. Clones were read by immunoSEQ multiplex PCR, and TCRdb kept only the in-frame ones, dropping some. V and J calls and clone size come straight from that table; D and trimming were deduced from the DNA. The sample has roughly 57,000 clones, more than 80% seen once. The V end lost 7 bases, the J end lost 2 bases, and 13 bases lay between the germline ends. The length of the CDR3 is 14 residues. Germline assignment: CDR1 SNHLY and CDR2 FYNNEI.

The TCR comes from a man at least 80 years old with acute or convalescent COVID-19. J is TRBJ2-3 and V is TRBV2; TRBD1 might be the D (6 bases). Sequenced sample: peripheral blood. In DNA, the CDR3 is TGTGCCAGCAAGGACAGAACCTCCACAGATACGCAGTATTTT. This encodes CASKDRTSTDTQYF.